The 14 T cell receptor beta chains in this list originate from one sample, sequenced in a study of cytomegalovirus exposure and HLA in healthy donors. Vbeta (60) and Jbeta (13) primers were used in the PCR. This table comes from immunoSEQ multiplex PCR, and its TCRdb copy is limited to in-frame clones, with some not included. The sample comprises 90,000 to 150,000 clones, roughly 87% of which are singletons, and around 1.4% rests with the top ten. The sample comprised PBMCs. The receptors were sampled from a woman aged 18-29 years in good health and CMV-seronegative.

The V and J genes are TRBV7-2 and TRBJ1-6; D unclear. This CDR3 comprises 16 residues. V dropped 6 bases and J dropped 0 bases, with 12 bases sitting between them. In germline, CDR1 is SGHTA, CDR2 FQGNSA. CDR3 in DNA: TGTGCCAGCAGACATAGGAGTGGCTCCTATAATTCACCCCTCCACTTT. Translating gives CASRHRSGSYNSPLHF.

The chain couples TRBV27 to TRBJ1-1; D is undetermined. The germline V gene has CDR1 MNHEY and CDR2 SMNVEV (reference sequence). The V end was cut by 3 bases, the J end by 6 bases, with 20 bases between. This CDR3 has 16 residues. DNA of the CDR3: TGTGCCAGCAGTTTTGATTTGAGAACAGCTCAAGCTGAAGCTTTCTTT. Translation: CASSFDLRTAQAEAFF.

This clone was picked up a small number of times. V is TRBV2 and J is TRBJ2-7, with a possible D match to TRBD1 (6 bases). The CDR3 loop spans 13 amino acids. The germline V gene encodes CDR1 SNHLY and CDR2 FYNNEI. V was cut by 11 bases and J by 4 bases, with 18 bases left in between. CDR3 sequence: CAVQGLVTYEQYF. The DNA for the CDR3 is TGTGCCGTCCAGGGGTTGGTTACTTACGAGCAGTACTTC.

The chain is built from TRBV7-8 and TRBJ1-2, with a tentative D call TRBD1 (5 bases). CDR3 length: 14 residues. CDR1 and CDR2 from the germline V gene are SGHVS and FQNEAQ. V dropped 4 bases and J dropped 7 bases, with 16 bases sitting between them. CDR3 bases: TGTGCCAGCAGCTCAGACAGTAGGAAGGGTGGCTACACCTTC. Its protein product is CASSSDSRKGGYTF.

The rearrangement uses TRBV29-1 and TRBJ2-5; TRBD2 aligns across 10 bases. Losses at the gene ends were 3 bases for V and 5 bases for J; bases not matched to a gene: 6. This CDR3 contains 14 residues. Germline lookup yields CDR1 SQVTM and CDR2 ANQGSEA. The CDR3: CSVEVAGGGETQYF. CDR3 sequence (DNA): TGCAGCGTTGAGGTAGCGGGGGGTGGGGAGACCCAGTACTTC.

J is TRBJ1-1 and V is TRBV19; D gene unclear. CDR1 is LNHDA, CDR2 SQIVND, per germline (reference sequence). V was clipped by 3 bases and J by 0 bases, with 8 bases between them. This CDR3 has 14 amino acids. The CDR3 sequence: CASSIGQMNTEAFF. CDR3 sequence (DNA): TGTGCCAGTAGTATTGGGCAGATGAACACTGAAGCTTTCTTT.

This chain uses TRBV5-4 with TRBJ1-1, with 7 bases matching TRBD1. Germline trimming cut 2 bases from V and 7 bases from J; bases unmatched to any gene: 11. The CDR3 sequence is 15 residues long. Germline values: CDR1 SGHNT, CDR2 YYREEE (reference sequence). For the CDR3, the DNA is TGTGCCAGCAGCTTTCCCGATCGGACAGGAGATGAAGCTTTCTTT. As protein: CASSFPDRTGDEAFF.

J is TRBJ1-1 and V is TRBV2; D might be TRBD1 (5 bases). Germline V gene data show CDR1 as SNHLY and CDR2 as FYNNEI. This CDR3 comprises 16 residues. The V and J ends lost 7 bases and 1 base respectively, with 19 bases between them. The CDR3 loop reads CASTSSPDTRNTEAFF. CDR3 sequence (DNA): TGTGCCAGCACATCGAGCCCGGACACGAGGAACACTGAAGCTTTCTTT.

The rearrangement uses TRBV11-3 and TRBJ2-5; tentative D call: TRBD1 (6 bases). The CDR3 totals 13 residues. Between the trimmed V and J ends, which lost 3 bases and 3 bases, there was a span of 8 bases. The V gene's germline CDR1 is SGHNT and CDR2 YENEEA. The CDR3 coding sequence is TGTGCCAGCAGCTTCGCAGGGGAAGAGACCCAGTACTTC. It encodes CASSFAGEETQYF.

Concerning this clone itself: A read error may produce the germline difference seen at one junction end. The CDR3 region has the DNA TGTGCCAGCAGTTTGGGGTGGGGCAACTCTGGCTACACCTTC. Protein: CASSLGWGNSGYTF. The genes are TRBV27 and TRBJ1-2, with D maybe TRBD1 (5 bases). Germline V gene data show CDR1 as MNHEY and CDR2 as SMNVEV (reference sequence). CDR3 size: 14 residues.

This clone was picked up a small number of times. The chain is built from TRBV9 and TRBJ2-1, with no clear D. Germline values: CDR1 SGDLS, CDR2 YYNGEE. The CDR3 is 22 amino acids. V lost 4 bases, J lost 2 bases, and 34 bases lay in between. The chain's CDR3 is CASSLSLTLKRFDTVPYNEQFF. The CDR3 DNA follows: TGTGCCAGCAGCCTCTCACTCACCCTTAAACGTTTCGACACAGTACCCTACAATGAGCAGTTCTTC. The full variable domain, completed using reference TRBV9 and TRBJ2-1, is DSGVTQTPKHLITATGQRVTLRCSPRSGDLSVYWYQQSLDQGLQFLIQYYNGEERAKGNILERFSAQQFPDLHSELNLSSLELGDSALYFCASSLSLTLKRFDTVPYNEQFFGPGTRLTVL.

The genes are TRBV5-1 and TRBJ2-1; 7 bases are a match to TRBD2. The CDR3 contains 17 residues. The trim removed 9 bases at V and 0 bases at J, leaving 15 bases unmatched. Germline CDR1 and CDR2: SGHRS and YFSETQ. CDR3 in amino acids: CATVGGTIKRSYNEQFF. CDR3 nucleotides: TGCGCCACCGTGGGGGGGACTATCAAACGCTCCTACAATGAGCAGTTCTTC.

The V gene is TRBV5-5, the J gene TRBJ2-2; the D gene is possibly TRBD2 (7 bases). Trimming pared 5 bases from V and 6 bases from J, leaving 14 bases between. The CDR3 runs to 14 residues. Germline V lookup: CDR1 SGHKS, CDR2 YYEKEE (reference sequence). CDR3: CASRSQGRAGELFF. CDR3 in DNA: TGTGCCAGCAGGTCCCAGGGGAGGGCCGGGGAGCTGTTTTTT.

The rearrangement joins TRBV6-1 to TRBJ1-6; 8 nucleotides agree with TRBD1. The CDR3 covers 15 residues. Germline CDR1 MNHNS, CDR2 SASEGT. With 5 bases clipped from V and 5 bases from J, the junction kept 5 bases outside the gene matches. The CDR3 bases are TGTGCCAGCAGTCCCCCGACAGGGGATAATTCACCCCTCCACTTT. This gives the protein CASSPPTGDNSPLHF.